This TCR beta chain was obtained from a study of identical twins. This CDR3 spans 12 amino acids. The V and J ends lost 3 bases and 5 bases respectively, with 8 bases between them. CDR1 and CDR2 (germline): SGDLS, YYNGEE. This clonotype came up a few times. From the 5' RACE reads, TCRdb called clonotypes with MiXCR, one entry per CDR3 protein. Of 300,000 to 400,000 distinct CDR3 sequences detected, 9% to 15% appear once; the ten largest clones hold 7.2%. The same data also contributed to another study, on yellow fever vaccine responses in identical twins. In that study: Among the twins, the vaccine T cell response reportedly seemed partly convergent and partly personalized.

What was sequenced was CD8+ T cells sorted from blood. The V and J genes are TRBV9 and TRBJ2-5, with D possibly being TRBD2 (5 bases). The source of this sequence is a woman between 18 and 30 years old in good health. The CDR3 coding sequence is TGTGCCAGCAGCGAGGGAGTCGAGACCCAGTACTTC. It translates to CASSEGVETQYF.